This T cell receptor (beta chain) is from a study of blood T cell repertoires in COVID-19. Under the authors' procedure: By means of reference gene primer amplification, nucleated cell counts were estimated. Profiled with immunoSEQ multiplex PCR; TCRdb holds only in-frame clones, not every one. V and J calls and clone size are as listed in that table; D and trimming were resolved from the DNA. The sample shows about 270,000 clones, roughly 85% of them seen only once. V lost 3 bases to trimming and J lost 0 bases, with 12 bases between them. This CDR3 has 14 amino acids. Germline values: CDR1 DFQATT, CDR2 SNEGSKA (reference sequence). Individuals aged roughly 18 to 90 years were recruited from some 26 US areas. The study assigned cohorts using participant-reported clinical history.

The chain couples TRBV20-1 to TRBJ2-7; TRBD1 might be the D (6 bases). The sequenced sample was PBMCs or T cells enriched from blood (not recorded which). The sequence was obtained from a woman aged 45 to 65 with acute COVID-19. The CDR3 coding sequence is TGCAGTGCTAGTCGCCAGGGGCGCTCCTACGAGCAGTACTTC. It translates to CSASRQGRSYEQYF.